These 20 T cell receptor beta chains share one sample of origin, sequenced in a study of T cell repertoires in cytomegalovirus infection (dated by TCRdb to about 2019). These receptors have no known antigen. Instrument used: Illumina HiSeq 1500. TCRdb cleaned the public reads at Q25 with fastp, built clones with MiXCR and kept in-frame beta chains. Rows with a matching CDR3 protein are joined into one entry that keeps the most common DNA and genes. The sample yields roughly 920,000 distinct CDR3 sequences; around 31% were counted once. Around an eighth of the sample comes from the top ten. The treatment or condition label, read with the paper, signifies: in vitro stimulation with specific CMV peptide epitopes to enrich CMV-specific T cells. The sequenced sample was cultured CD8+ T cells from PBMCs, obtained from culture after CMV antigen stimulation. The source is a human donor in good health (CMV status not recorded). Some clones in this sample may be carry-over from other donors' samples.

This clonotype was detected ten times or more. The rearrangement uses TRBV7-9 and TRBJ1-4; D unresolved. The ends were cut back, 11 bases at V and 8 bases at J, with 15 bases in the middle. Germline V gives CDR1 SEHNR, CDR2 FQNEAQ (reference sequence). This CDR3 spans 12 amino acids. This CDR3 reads CAAPVRGEKLFF. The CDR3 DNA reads TGTGCCGCCCCGGTTCGAGGGGAAAAACTGTTTTTT.

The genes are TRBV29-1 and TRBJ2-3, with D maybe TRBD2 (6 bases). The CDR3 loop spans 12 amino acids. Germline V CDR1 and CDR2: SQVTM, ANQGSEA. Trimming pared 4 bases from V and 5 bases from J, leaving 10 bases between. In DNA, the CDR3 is TGCAGCGTTGCGGGGGAAGTAGATACGCAGTATTTT. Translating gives CSVAGEVDTQYF.

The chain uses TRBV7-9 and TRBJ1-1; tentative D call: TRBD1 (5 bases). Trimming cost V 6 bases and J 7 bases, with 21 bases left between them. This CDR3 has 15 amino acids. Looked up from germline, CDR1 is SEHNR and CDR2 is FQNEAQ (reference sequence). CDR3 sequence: CASSGSRQGANEAFF. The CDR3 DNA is TGTGCCAGCAGTGGAAGCCGGCAGGGAGCTAATGAAGCTTTCTTT.

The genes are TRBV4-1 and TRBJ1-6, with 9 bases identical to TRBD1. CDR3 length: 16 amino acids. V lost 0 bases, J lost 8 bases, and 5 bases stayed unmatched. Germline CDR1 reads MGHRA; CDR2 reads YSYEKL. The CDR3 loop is CASSQDVDRGDSPLHF. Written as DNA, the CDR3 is TGCGCCAGCAGCCAAGATGTGGACAGGGGCGATTCACCCCTCCACTTT.

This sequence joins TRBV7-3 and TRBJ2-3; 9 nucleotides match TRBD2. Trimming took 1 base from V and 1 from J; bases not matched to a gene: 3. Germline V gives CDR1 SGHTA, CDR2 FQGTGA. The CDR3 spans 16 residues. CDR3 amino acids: CASSLMTSGGTDTQYF. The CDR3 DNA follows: TGTGCCAGCAGCTTAATGACTAGCGGAGGCACAGATACGCAGTATTTT. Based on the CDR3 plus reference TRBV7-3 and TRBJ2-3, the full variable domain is GAGVSQTPSNKVTEKGKYVELRCDPISGHTALYWYRQSLGQGPEFLIYFQGTGAADDSGLPNDRFFAVRPEGSVSTLKIQRTERGDSAVYLCASSLMTSGGTDTQYFGPGTRLTVL.

The CDR3 here is CASSRRWETPGTSDTGELFF. Here the CDR3 DNA reads TGCGCCAGCAGCCGAAGATGGGAGACACCCGGGACTAGCGACACCGGGGAGCTGTTTTTT. The rearrangement joins TRBV4-3 to TRBJ2-2, with 10 bases identical to TRBD2. The V gene's germline CDR1 is LGHNA and CDR2 YSLEER. The J segment lost 3 bases and the V segment lost 4 bases, leaving 17 bases of the junction unmatched. The CDR3 runs to 20 residues.

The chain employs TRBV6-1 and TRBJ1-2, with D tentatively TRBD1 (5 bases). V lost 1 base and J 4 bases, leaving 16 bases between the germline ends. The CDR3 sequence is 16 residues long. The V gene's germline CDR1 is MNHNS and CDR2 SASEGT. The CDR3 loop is CASSEVDMGGVYGYTF. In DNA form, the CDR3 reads TGTGCCAGCAGTGAAGTGGATATGGGGGGAGTCTATGGCTACACCTTC.

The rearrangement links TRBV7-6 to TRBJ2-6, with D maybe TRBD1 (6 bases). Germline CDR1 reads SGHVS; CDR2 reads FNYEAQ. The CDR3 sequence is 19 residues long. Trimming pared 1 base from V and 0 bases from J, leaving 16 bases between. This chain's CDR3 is CASSLVGTGLLSGANVLTF. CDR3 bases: TGTGCCAGCAGCTTAGTCGGCACAGGGCTACTCTCTGGGGCCAACGTCCTGACTTTC.

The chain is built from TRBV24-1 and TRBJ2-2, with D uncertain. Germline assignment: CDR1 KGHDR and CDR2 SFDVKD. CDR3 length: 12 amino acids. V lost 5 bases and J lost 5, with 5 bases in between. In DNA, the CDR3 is TGTGCCACCAGTGGAGGTACCGGGGAGCTGTTTTTT. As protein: CATSGGTGELFF.

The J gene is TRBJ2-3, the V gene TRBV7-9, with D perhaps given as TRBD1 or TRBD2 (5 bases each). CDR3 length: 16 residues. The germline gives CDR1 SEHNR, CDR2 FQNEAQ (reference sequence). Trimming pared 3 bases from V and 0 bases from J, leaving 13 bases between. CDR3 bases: TGTGCCAGCAGCTTCCCGAGGGGACCCAGCACAGATACGCAGTATTTT. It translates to CASSFPRGPSTDTQYF.

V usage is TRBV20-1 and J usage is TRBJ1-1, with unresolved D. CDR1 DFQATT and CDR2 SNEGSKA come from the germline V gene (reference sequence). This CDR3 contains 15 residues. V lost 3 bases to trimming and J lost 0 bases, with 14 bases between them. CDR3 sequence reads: CSASTSYRMNTEAFF. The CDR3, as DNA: TGCAGTGCTAGTACCAGTTATCGCATGAACACTGAAGCTTTCTTT.

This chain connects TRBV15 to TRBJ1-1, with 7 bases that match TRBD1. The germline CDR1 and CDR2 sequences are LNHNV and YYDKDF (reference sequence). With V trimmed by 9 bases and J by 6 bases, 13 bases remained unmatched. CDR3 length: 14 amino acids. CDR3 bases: TGTGCCACTAAAATTACAGGGGACATCGCTGAAGCTTTCTTT. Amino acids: CATKITGDIAEAFF.

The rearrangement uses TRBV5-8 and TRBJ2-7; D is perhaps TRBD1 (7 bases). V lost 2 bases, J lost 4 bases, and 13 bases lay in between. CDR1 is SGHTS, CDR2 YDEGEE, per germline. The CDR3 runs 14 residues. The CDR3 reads CASSFGGGEYEQYF. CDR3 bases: TGTGCCAGCAGCTTTGGAGGGGGCGAGTACGAGCAGTACTTC.

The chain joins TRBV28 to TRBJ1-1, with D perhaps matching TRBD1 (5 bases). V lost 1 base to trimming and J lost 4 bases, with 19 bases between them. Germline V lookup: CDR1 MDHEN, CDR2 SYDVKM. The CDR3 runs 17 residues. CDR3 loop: CASSLLSYATAGTEAFF. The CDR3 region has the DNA TGTGCCAGCAGTTTATTATCCTACGCGACAGCAGGCACTGAAGCTTTCTTT. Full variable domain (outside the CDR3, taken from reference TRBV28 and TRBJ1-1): DVKVTQSSRYLVKRTGEKVFLECVQDMDHENMFWYRQDPGLGLRLIYFSYDVKMKEKGDIPEGYSVSREKKERFSLILESASTNQTSMYLCASSLLSYATAGTEAFFGQGTRLTVV.

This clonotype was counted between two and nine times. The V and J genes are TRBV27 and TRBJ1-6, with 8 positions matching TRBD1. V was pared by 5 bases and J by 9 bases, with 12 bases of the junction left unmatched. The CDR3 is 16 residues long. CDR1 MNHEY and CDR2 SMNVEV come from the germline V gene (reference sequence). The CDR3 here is CASSQSRDRFSSPLHF. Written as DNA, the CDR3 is TGTGCCAGCAGTCAGTCCCGGGACAGGTTCAGTTCACCCCTCCACTTT.

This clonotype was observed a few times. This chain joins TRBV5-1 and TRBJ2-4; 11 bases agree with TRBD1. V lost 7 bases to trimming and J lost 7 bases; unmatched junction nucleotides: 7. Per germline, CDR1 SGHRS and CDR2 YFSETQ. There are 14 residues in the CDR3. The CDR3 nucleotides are TGCGCCAGCGGCTCAGGGACAGGGGGGAACATTCAGTACTTC. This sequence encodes CASGSGTGGNIQYF.

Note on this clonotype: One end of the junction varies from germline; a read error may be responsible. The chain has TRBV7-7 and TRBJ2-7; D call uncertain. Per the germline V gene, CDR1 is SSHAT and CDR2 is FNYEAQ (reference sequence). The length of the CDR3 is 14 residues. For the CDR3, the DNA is TGTGCTAGCAGCTTGGTTGGTAAACCCTACGAGCAGTACTTC. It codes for CASSLVGKPYEQYF.

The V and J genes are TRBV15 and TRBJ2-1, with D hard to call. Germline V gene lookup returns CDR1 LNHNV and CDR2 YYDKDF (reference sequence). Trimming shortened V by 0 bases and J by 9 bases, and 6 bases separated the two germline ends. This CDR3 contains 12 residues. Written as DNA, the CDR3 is TGTGCCACCAGCAGAGATGAGGTTGAGCAGTTCTTC. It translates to CATSRDEVEQFF.

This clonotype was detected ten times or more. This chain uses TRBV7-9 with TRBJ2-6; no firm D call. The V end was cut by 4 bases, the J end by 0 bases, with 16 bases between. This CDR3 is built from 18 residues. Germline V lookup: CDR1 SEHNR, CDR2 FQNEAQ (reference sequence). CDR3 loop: CASSSDGTLYSGANVLTF. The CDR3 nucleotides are TGTGCCAGCAGCTCCGACGGAACCCTTTACTCTGGGGCCAACGTCCTGACTTTC.

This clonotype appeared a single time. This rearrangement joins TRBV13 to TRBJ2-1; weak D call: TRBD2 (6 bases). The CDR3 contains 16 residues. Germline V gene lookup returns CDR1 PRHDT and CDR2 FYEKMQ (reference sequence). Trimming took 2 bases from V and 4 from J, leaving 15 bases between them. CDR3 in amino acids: CASSLRRGPMYNEQFF. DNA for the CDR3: TGTGCCAGCAGCTTACGGCGGGGTCCCATGTACAATGAGCAGTTCTTC. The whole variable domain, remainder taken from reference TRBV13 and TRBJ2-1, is AAGVIQSPRHLIKEKRETATLKCYPIPRHDTVYWYQQGPGQDPQFLISFYEKMQSDKGSIPDRFSAQQFSDYHSELNMSSLELGDSALYFCASSLRRGPMYNEQFFGPGTRLTVL.